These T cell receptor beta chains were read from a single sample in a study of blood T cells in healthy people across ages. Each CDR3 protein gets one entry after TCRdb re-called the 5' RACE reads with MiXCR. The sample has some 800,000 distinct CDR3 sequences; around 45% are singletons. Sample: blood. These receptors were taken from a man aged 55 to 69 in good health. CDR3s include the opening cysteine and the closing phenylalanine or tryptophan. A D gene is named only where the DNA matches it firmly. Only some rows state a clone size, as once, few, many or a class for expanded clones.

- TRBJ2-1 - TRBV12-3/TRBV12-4 CASSLEGGGAGNEQFF TGTGCCAGCAGTTTAGAAGGTGGGGGGGCGGGAAATGAGCAGTTCTTC
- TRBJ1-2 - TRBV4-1 CASSDRRGGYTF TGCGCCAGCAGCGACAGGCGAGGTGGCTACACCTTC
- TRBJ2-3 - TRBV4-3 CASSQAWAGAPTDTQYF TGCGCCAGCAGCCAAGCATGGGCCGGGGCTCCCACAGATACGCAGTATTTT
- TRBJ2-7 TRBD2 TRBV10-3 CAISALAGGFDSYNEQYF TGTGCCATCTCTGCACTAGCGGGTGGGTTTGACTCCTACAATGAGCAGTACTTC
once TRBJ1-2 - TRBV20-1 CSARQDKPNYGYTF TGCAGTGCTAGACAGGACAAACCTAACTATGGCTACACCTTC
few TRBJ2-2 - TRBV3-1 CASSQLSRITGELFF TGTGCCAGCAGCCAGCTGTCCCGGATCACCGGGGAGCTGTTTTTT
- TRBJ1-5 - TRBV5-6 CASSLGGLSSNQPQHF TGTGCCAGCAGCTTGGGGGGACTCTCTAGCAATCAGCCCCAGCATTTT
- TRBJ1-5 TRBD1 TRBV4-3 CASSQDLAGGGQPQHF TGCGCCAGCAGCCAAGATCTGGCAGGGGGAGGGCAGCCCCAGCATTTT
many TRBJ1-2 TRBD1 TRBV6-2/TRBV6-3 CASSPGTVYGYTF TGTGCCAGCAGTCCCGGGACAGTCTATGGCTACACCTTC
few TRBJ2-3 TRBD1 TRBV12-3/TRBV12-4 CASSPRPGTVSVDTQYF TGTGCCAGCAGCCCTAGACCCGGGACAGTGAGCGTCGATACGCAGTATTTT
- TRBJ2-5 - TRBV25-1 CASSESRQSQETQYF TGTGCCAGCAGTGAATCCAGACAGAGCCAAGAGACCCAGTACTTC
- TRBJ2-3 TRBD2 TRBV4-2 CASSDGLAGGDTQYF TGTGCCAGCAGCGACGGACTAGCGGGAGGGGATACGCAGTATTTT
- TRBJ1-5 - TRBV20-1 CSAHPGEGGQPQHF TGCAGTGCCCACCCTGGGGAGGGGGGTCAGCCCCAGCATTTT
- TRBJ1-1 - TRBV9 CASSAQNTEAFF TGTGCCAGCAGCGCCCAGAACACTGAAGCTTTCTTT
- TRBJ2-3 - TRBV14 CASSQKGLRNTQYF TGTGCCAGCAGCCAAAAGGGACTCCGTAATACGCAGTATTTT
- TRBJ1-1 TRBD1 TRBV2 CATYSTQGALLLNTEAFF TGTGCCACCTACTCGACTCAGGGGGCCCTACTTTTGAACACTGAAGCTTTCTTT
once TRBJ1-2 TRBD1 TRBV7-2 CASSPRTGSTYGYTF TGTGCCAGCAGCCCTCGGACAGGTTCGACCTATGGCTACACCTTC
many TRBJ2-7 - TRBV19 CASSIYAGLNYEQYF TGTGCCAGTAGTATTTACGCAGGTTTAAACTACGAGCAGTACTTC
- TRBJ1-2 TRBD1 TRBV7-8 CASSLARQGANYGYTF TGTGCCAGCAGCTTAGCCAGACAGGGGGCAAACTATGGCTACACCTTC
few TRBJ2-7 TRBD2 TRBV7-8 CASSSGPSGEFYEQYF TGTGCCAGCAGCAGCGGACCTAGCGGGGAGTTCTACGAGCAGTACTTC
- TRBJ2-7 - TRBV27 CASRPFLSSYEQYF TGTGCCAGCAGACCTTTCCTCAGCTCCTACGAGCAGTACTTC
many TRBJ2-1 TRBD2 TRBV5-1 CASSLADYNEQFF TGTGCCAGCAGTCTAGCGGATTACAATGAGCAGTTCTTC
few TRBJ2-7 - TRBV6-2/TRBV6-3 CASSYSTRVYEQYF TGTGCCAGCAGTTACTCCACCAGGGTCTACGAGCAGTACTTC
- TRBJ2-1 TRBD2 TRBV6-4 CDSSERGGFNEQFF TGTGACAGCAGTGAGCGGGGCGGCTTCAATGAGCAGTTCTTC
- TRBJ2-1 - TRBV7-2 CASSLLGETQFF TGTGCCAGCAGCTTACTTGGTGAGACCCAGTTCTTC
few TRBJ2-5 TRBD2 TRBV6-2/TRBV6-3 CASSYKVREAQYF TGTGCCAGCAGTTACAAGGTTCGGGAGGCCCAGTACTTC